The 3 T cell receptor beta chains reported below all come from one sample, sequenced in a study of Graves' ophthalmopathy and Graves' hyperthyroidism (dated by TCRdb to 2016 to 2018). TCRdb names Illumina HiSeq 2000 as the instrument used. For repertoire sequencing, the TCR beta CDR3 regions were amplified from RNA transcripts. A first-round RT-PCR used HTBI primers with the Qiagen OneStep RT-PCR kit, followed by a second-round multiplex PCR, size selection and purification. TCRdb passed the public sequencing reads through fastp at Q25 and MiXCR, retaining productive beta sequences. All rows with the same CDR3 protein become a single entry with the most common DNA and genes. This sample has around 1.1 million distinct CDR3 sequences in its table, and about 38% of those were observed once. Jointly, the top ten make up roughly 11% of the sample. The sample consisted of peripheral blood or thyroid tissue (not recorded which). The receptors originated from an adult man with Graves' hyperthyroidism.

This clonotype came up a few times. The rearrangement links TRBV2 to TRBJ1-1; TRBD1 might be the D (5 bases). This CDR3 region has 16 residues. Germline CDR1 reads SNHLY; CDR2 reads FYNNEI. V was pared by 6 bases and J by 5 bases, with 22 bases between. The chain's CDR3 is CASRWQGGMGRTEAFF. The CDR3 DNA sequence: TGTGCCAGCAGGTGGCAGGGTGGGATGGGAAGAACTGAAGCTTTCTTT.

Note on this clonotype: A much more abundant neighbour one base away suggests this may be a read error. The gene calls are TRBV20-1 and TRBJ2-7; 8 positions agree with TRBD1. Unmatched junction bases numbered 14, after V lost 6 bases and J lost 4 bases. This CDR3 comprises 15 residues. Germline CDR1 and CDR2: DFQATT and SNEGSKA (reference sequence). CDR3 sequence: CSATPGAGGSYEQYF. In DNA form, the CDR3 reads TGCAGTGCAACTCCCGGGGCAGGGGGCTCATACGAGCAGTACTTC.

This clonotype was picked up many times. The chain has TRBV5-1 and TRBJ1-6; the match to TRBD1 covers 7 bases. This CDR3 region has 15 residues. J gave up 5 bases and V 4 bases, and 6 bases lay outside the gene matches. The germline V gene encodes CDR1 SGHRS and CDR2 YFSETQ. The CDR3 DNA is TGCGCCAGCAGCCGATATCAGGGGGATAATTCACCCCTCCACTTT. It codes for CASSRYQGDNSPLHF.